This T cell receptor beta chain derives from a study of T cell responses to AZD1222 COVID-19 vaccine. Using immunoSEQ multiplex PCR, the repertoire was profiled, and TCRdb retains in-frame clones only, with some absent. Of 85,000 to 130,000 clones in the sample, 93% were seen once. V was pared by 8 bases and J by 2 bases, with 6 bases of the junction left unmatched. Germline V lookup: CDR1 SGHNT, CDR2 YYREEE (reference sequence). The CDR3 is 13 amino acids. The specimen was peripheral blood, collected on day 0 of AZD1222 vaccination. The rearrangement joins TRBV5-4 to TRBJ2-5; 7 bases line up with TRBD1. The source is an adult in good health. The CDR3 spells CASVDRVQETQYF. The CDR3 DNA follows: TGTGCCAGTGTTGACAGGGTTCAAGAGACCCAGTACTTC. The full variable domain, its missing parts supplied by reference TRBV5-4 and TRBJ2-5, is ETGVTQSPTHLIKTRGQQVTLRCSSQSGHNTVSWYQQALGQGPQFIFQYYREEENGRGNFPPRFSGLQFPNYSSELNVNALELDDSALYLCASVDRVQETQYFGPGTRLLVL.